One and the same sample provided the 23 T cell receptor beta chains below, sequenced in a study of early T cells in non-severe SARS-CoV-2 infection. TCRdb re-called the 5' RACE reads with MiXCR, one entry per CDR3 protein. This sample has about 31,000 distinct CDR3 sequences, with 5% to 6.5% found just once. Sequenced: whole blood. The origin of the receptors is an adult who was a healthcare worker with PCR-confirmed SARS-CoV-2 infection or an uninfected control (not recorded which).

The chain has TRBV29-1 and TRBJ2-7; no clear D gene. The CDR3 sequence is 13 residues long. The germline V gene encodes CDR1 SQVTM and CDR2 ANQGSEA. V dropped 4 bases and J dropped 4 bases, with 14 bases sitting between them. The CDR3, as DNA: TGCAGCGTTGTATCACCTACCTTATACGAGCAGTACTTC. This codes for CSVVSPTLYEQYF.

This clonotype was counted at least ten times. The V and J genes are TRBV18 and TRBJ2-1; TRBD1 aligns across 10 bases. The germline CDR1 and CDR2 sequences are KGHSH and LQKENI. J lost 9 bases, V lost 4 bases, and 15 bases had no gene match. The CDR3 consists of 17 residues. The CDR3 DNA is TGTGCCAGCTCACGTCTTCAGGGACAGGGGTACTCGGGTGAGCAGTTCTTC. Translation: CASSRLQGQGYSGEQFF.

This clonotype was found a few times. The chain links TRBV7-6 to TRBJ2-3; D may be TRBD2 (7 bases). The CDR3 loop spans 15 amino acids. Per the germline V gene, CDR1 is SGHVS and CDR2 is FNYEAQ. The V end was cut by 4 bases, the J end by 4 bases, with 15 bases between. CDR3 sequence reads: CASSSQPGGADTQYF. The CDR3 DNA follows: TGTGCCAGCAGCTCTCAGCCGGGGGGCGCAGATACGCAGTATTTT.

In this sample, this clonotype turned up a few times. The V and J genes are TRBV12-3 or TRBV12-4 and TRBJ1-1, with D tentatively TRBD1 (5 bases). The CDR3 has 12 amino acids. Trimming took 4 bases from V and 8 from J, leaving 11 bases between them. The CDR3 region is CASSSGTGEAFF. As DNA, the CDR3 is TGTGCCAGCAGTTCGGGGACGGGGGAAGCTTTCTTT.

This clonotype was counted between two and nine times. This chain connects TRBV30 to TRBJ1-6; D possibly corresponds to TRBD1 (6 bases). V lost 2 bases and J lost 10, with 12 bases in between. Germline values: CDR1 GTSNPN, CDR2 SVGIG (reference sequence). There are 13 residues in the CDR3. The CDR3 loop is CAWSTQGRSPLHF. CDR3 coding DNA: TGTGCCTGGAGTACCCAGGGGAGGTCACCCCTCCACTTT.

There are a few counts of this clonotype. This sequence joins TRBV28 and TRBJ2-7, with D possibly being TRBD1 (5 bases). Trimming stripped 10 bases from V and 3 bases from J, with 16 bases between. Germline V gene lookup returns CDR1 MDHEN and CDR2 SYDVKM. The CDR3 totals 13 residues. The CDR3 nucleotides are TGTGCCACTGCATCGACAGCCGTCTACGAGCAGTACTTC. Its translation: CATASTAVYEQYF. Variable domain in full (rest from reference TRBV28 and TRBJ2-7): DVKVTQSSRYLVKRTGEKVFLECVQDMDHENMFWYRQDPGLGLRLIYFSYDVKMKEKGDIPEGYSVSREKKERFSLILESASTNQTSMYLCATASTAVYEQYFGPGTRLTVT.

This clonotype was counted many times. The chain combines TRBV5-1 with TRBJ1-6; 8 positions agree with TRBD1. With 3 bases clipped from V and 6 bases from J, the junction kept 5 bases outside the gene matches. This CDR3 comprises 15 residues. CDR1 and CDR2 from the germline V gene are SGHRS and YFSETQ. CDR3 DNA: TGCGCCAGCAGCTACGGACAGGGATTTAATTCACCCCTCCACTTT. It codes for CASSYGQGFNSPLHF.

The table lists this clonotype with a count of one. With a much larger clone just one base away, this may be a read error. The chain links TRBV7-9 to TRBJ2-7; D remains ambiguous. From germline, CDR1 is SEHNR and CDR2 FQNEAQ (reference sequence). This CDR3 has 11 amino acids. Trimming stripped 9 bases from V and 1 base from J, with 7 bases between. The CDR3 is CARQESYEQYF. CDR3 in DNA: TGTGCCAGGCAGGAGTCCTACGAGCAGTACTTC.

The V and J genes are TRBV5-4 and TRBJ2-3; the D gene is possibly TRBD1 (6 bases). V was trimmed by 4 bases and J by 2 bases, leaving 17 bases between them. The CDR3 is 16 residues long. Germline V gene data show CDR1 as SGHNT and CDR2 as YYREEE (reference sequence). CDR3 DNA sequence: TGTGCCAGCAGCCCCAAGAGACGGGACACCACAGATACGCAGTATTTT. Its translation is CASSPKRRDTTDTQYF.

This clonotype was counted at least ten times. The CDR3 DNA is TGTGCCAGCACCTCCGCAGCAGGGGATAATTCACCCCTCCACTTT. Amino acid sequence: CASTSAAGDNSPLHF. V usage is TRBV28 and J usage is TRBJ1-6; the D gene is possibly TRBD1 (6 bases). V lost 7 bases, J lost 5 bases, and 15 bases lay in between. Germline CDR1 and CDR2: MDHEN and SYDVKM. The CDR3 covers 15 residues. The variable domain in full, with the rest retrieved from reference TRBV28 and TRBJ1-6, is DVKVTQSSRYLVKRTGEKVFLECVQDMDHENMFWYRQDPGLGLRLIYFSYDVKMKEKGDIPEGYSVSREKKERFSLILESASTNQTSMYLCASTSAAGDNSPLHFGNGTRLTVT.

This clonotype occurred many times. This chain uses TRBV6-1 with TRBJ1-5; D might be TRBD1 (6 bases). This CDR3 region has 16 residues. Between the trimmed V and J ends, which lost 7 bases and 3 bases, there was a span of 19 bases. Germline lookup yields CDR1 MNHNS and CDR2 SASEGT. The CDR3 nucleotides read TGTGCCAGCAACGGCTGGTCAGGGGAGTACAATCAGCCCCAGCATTTT. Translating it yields CASNGWSGEYNQPQHF.

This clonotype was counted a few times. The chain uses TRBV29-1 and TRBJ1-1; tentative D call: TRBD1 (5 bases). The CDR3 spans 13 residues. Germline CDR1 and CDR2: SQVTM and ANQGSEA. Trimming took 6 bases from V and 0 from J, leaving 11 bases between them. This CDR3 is CSVRPGLNTEAFF. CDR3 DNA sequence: TGCAGCGTCCGTCCGGGGCTGAACACTGAAGCTTTCTTT.

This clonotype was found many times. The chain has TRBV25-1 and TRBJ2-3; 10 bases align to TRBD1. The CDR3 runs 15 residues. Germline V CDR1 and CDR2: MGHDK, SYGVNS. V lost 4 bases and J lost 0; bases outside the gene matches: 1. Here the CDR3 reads CASSGTGGSTDTQYF. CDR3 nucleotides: TGTGCCAGCAGTGGGACAGGGGGTAGCACAGATACGCAGTATTTT.

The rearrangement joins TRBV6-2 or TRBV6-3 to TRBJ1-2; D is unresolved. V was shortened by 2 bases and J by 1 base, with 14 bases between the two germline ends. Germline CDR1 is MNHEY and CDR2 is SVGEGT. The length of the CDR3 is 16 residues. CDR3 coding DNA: TGTGCCAGCAGTTACCGCCAGGTCCAGGATAACTATGGCTACACCTTC. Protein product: CASSYRQVQDNYGYTF.

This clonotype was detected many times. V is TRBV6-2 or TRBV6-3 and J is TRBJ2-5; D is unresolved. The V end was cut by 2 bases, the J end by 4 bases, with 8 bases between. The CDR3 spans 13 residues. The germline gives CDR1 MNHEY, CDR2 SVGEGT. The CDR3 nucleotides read TGTGCCAGCAGTTACGACCTCCTAGAGACCCAGTACTTC. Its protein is CASSYDLLETQYF.

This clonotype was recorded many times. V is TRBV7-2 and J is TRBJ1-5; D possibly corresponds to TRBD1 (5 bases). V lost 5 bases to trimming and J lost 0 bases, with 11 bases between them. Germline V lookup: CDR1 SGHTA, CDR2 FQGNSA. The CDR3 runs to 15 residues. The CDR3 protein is CASSPQGNSNQPQHF. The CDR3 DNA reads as TGTGCCAGCAGCCCGCAGGGAAATAGCAATCAGCCCCAGCATTTT.

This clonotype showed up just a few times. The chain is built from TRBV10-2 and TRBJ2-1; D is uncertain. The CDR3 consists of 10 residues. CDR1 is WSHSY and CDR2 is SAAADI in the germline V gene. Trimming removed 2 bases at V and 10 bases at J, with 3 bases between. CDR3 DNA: TGCGCCAGCAGTGAGCGCGAGCAGTTCTTC. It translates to CASSEREQFF.

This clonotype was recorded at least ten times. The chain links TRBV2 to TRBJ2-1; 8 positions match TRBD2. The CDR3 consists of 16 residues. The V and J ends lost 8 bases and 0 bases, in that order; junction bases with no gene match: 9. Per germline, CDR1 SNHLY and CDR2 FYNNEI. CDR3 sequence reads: CASLGPGRDSYNEQFF. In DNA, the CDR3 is TGTGCCAGCCTAGGTCCCGGGAGGGACTCCTACAATGAGCAGTTCTTC.

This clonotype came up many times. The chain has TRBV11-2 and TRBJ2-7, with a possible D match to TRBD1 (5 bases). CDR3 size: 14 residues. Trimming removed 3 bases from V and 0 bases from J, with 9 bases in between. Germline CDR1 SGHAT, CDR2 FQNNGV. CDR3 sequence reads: CASSLQGSSYEQYF. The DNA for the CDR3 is TGTGCCAGCAGCTTGCAGGGCAGCTCCTACGAGCAGTACTTC.

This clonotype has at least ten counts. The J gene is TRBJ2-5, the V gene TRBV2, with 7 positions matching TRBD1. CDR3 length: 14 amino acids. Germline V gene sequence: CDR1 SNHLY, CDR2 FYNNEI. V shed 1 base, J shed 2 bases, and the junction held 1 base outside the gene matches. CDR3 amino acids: CASSEGGQQETQYF. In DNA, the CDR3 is TGTGCCAGCAGTGAAGGGGGACAGCAAGAGACCCAGTACTTC.

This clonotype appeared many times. CDR3 bases: TGCAGTGCTAGCGACGAGCGGGAGAACCCCTACAATGAGCAGTTCTTC. This gives the protein CSASDERENPYNEQFF. The V and J genes are TRBV20-1 and TRBJ2-1; 8 nucleotides agree with TRBD2. V lost 3 bases, J lost 2 bases, and 9 bases stayed unmatched. Germline values: CDR1 DFQATT, CDR2 SNEGSKA (reference sequence). CDR3 length: 16 amino acids.

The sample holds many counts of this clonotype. The CDR3 loop is CASSFGQGGQPQHF. DNA of the CDR3: TGCGCCAGCAGCTTCGGACAGGGCGGTCAGCCCCAGCATTTT. The V gene is TRBV5-1, the J gene TRBJ1-5; 8 nucleotides match TRBD1. CDR3 length: 14 residues. Germline CDR1 is SGHRS and CDR2 is YFSETQ. J lost 6 bases, V lost 2 bases, and 4 bases had no gene match.

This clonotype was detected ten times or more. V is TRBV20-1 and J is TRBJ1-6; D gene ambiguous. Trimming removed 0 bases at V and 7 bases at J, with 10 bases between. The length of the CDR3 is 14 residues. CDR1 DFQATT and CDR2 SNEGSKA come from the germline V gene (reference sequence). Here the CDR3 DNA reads TGCAGTGCTAGAGATAAGGGCGTGAATTCACCCCTCCACTTT. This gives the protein CSARDKGVNSPLHF.